One sample yielded the 21 T cell receptor beta chains listed below, sequenced in a study of T cell repertoires in cytomegalovirus infection (dated by TCRdb to about 2019). The data were produced on an Illumina HiSeq 1500. TCRdb handled the public reads itself, with Q25 trimming in fastp and clone calling in MiXCR, and kept productive beta chains. Each entry merges the rows of one CDR3 protein and shows their most common DNA and genes. Within this sample are about 920,000 distinct CDR3 sequences, with under 40% of them counted one time only. The top ten clones comprise 10% to 15% of the sample. What the treatment or condition label conveys for this sample: in vitro stimulation with specific CMV peptide epitopes to enrich CMV-specific T cells. These receptors lack a known antigen. The sample consisted of cultured CD8+ T cells from PBMCs, taken from culture after CMV antigen stimulation. The receptors originated from a human donor in good health (CMV status not recorded). Some clones in this sample may be carry-over from other donors' samples.

Details on this clonotype: The junction and the germline gene differ at one end; a read error may be behind it. The chain combines TRBV7-8 with TRBJ2-3; maybe TRBD2 (10 bases). This CDR3 is 22 amino acids long. The V gene's germline CDR1 is SGHVS and CDR2 FQNEAQ. The CDR3 nucleotides read TGTACCAGTACCCTTTGGGGGACAGGGAGAGTTAGCGGGGGGACAGGCACAGATACGCAGTATTTT. Protein: CTSTLWGTGRVSGGTGTDTQYF.

V and J are TRBV9 and TRBJ2-1, with D possibly matching TRBD2 (6 bases). The CDR3 runs 15 residues. Between the trimmed V and J ends, which lost 0 bases and 7 bases, there was a span of 14 bases. Germline-derived CDR1 and CDR2 are SGDLS and YYNGEE. The CDR3 nucleotides are TGTGCCAGCAGCGTAGCTACAAGGGCGGGGAATGAGCAGTTCTTC. Protein sequence: CASSVATRAGNEQFF.

This clonotype has just a few counts. The chain joins TRBV4-1 to TRBJ1-2, with 7 bases that match TRBD1. The CDR3 has 19 amino acids. Germline assignment: CDR1 MGHRA and CDR2 YSYEKL. With 4 bases clipped from V and 4 bases from J, the junction kept 21 bases outside the gene matches. In DNA, the CDR3 is TGCGCCAGCAGCCGACCTCCAACAGGGGTATCGCCGAGAGGCTATGGCTACACCTTC. Its protein product is CASSRPPTGVSPRGYGYTF.

The table lists this clonotype with a few counts. The chain employs TRBV10-3 and TRBJ1-5; TRBD1 is a possible D gene (5 bases). The germline gives CDR1 ENHRY, CDR2 SYGVKD. There are 16 residues in the CDR3. The V end was cut by 0 bases, the J end by 4 bases, with 13 bases between. The CDR3 here is CAISESARAQNQPQHF. CDR3 in DNA: TGTGCCATCAGTGAGTCCGCCAGGGCCCAAAATCAGCCCCAGCATTTT.

The chain couples TRBV24-1 to TRBJ1-4, with D uncertain. This CDR3 region has 15 residues. Trimming removed 5 bases at V and 5 bases at J, with 14 bases between. Per germline, CDR1 KGHDR and CDR2 SFDVKD. The CDR3 protein is CATSAQDSLNEKLFF. DNA of the CDR3: TGTGCCACCAGTGCCCAGGATAGTTTAAATGAAAAACTGTTTTTT.

This clonotype was picked up a small number of times. The gene calls are TRBV27 and TRBJ2-1; D not resolved. The germline gives CDR1 MNHEY, CDR2 SMNVEV (reference sequence). This CDR3 is 12 amino acids long. Trimming pared 7 bases from V and 10 bases from J, leaving 14 bases between. The CDR3: CASKRTGREQFF. The CDR3, as DNA: TGTGCCAGCAAACGAACCGGTAGGGAGCAGTTCTTC.

The chain combines TRBV25-1 with TRBJ1-1; tentative D call: TRBD1 (6 bases). V lost 7 bases and J 1 base, leaving 16 bases between the germline ends. Germline V CDR1 and CDR2: MGHDK, SYGVNS. The CDR3 consists of 15 residues. CDR3 sequence (DNA): TGTGCCAGCATTGGACAGACGTTTACGAACACTGAAGCTTTCTTT. It translates to CASIGQTFTNTEAFF.

This clonotype was detected ten times or more. The chain couples TRBV7-6 to TRBJ2-1; maybe TRBD1 (8 bases). Per the germline V gene, CDR1 is SGHVS and CDR2 is FNYEAQ. The V gene lost 2 bases and the J gene lost 7 bases, with 15 bases spanning the gap. The CDR3 covers 15 residues. CDR3 sequence reads: CASSLRTGRVNEQFF. The CDR3 coding sequence is TGTGCCAGCAGCTTAAGGACAGGGAGGGTAAATGAGCAGTTCTTC.

The chain is built from TRBV27 and TRBJ1-6; D not resolved. CDR3 size: 14 residues. V was cut by 6 bases and J by 7 bases, with 13 bases left in between. CDR1 is MNHEY, CDR2 SMNVEV, per germline (reference sequence). The DNA of the CDR3 is TGTGCCAGCAGGACTCCGTCACAGAATTCACCCCTCCACTTT. Protein sequence: CASRTPSQNSPLHF.

Comments on this clonotype: A junction end diverges from the germline sequence, so it may reflect a read error. The V call is TRBV4-3, the J call TRBJ2-2; TRBD2 might be the D (6 bases). Germline CDR1 reads LGHNA; CDR2 reads YSLEER. The CDR3 length is 14 residues. The DNA for the CDR3 is TGCGCCAGCAGCGTCGGCTCGAAAGGCGGGGAGCCGTTTTTT. Translating gives CASSVGSKGGEPFF.

The chain has TRBV11-2 and TRBJ2-1; D gene ambiguous. Trimming cost V 2 bases and J 5 bases, with 13 bases left between them. The CDR3 is made up of 15 amino acids. CDR1 and CDR2 from the germline V gene are SGHAT and FQNNGV. The CDR3 sequence is CASSLWSYRNNEQFF. DNA for the CDR3: TGTGCCAGCAGCTTATGGAGTTACAGAAACAATGAGCAGTTCTTC.

This clonotype has just one count. The rearrangement links TRBV2 to TRBJ2-7; D call uncertain. The V end was cut by 10 bases, the J end by 4 bases, with 14 bases between. This CDR3 has 12 residues. CDR1 is SNHLY, CDR2 FYNNEI, per germline. CDR3 nucleotide sequence: TGTGCCAATCTCGGGCAGGCTTACGAGCAGTACGTC. Protein: CANLGQAYEQYV.

Concerning this clonotype itself: One junction end does not reproduce the germline sequence, and a read error may be involved. The V and J genes are TRBV12-3 or TRBV12-4 and TRBJ1-1; D is undetermined. The CDR3 is 14 residues long. The DNA of the CDR3 is TGTGCCAACAGTCCCGGTGAGGATTTGACTGAAGCTTTCTTT. It is translated as CANSPGEDLTEAFF.

This clonotype was recorded only once. The chain joins TRBV28 to TRBJ1-5, with TRBD1 as a possible D gene (6 bases). CDR3 length equals 17 residues. Trimming removed 7 bases at V and 0 bases at J, with 19 bases between. CDR1 MDHEN and CDR2 SYDVKM come from the germline V gene. The CDR3 DNA reads as TGTGCCAGCACCTGGGGGGCAGGGGCATATAGCAATCAGCCCCAGCATTTT. Amino acids: CASTWGAGAYSNQPQHF.

This chain connects TRBV12-3 or TRBV12-4 to TRBJ2-2, with D uncertain. Deletions cut 4 bases from V and 7 bases from J, with 16 bases between. CDR3 length equals 15 residues. CDR3 nucleotides: TGTGCCAGCAGTTCGTCTTTCTCAATCCTCGGGGAGCTGTTTTTT. Amino acid sequence: CASSSSFSILGELFF.

The rearrangement uses TRBV28 and TRBJ1-1; 7 bases are a match to TRBD1. In germline, CDR1 is MDHEN, CDR2 SYDVKM. Trimming at V came to 4 bases and at J to 3 bases, leaving 11 bases not matched to a gene. The CDR3 has 16 residues. CDR3 residues: CASSSRQGFKYTEAFF. The CDR3 DNA reads as TGTGCCAGCAGTTCCCGACAGGGATTCAAGTACACTGAAGCTTTCTTT.

This clonotype appeared a few times. The rearrangement links TRBV20-1 to TRBJ2-7; 7 bases line up with TRBD1. The trim removed 0 bases at V and 2 bases at J, leaving 10 bases unmatched. The germline V gene encodes CDR1 DFQATT and CDR2 SNEGSKA (reference sequence). This CDR3 spans 16 amino acids. The CDR3 sequence is CSARDSGVRGPYEQYF. Written as DNA, the CDR3 is TGCAGTGCTAGAGACTCCGGGGTGAGGGGGCCCTACGAGCAGTACTTC.

This chain connects TRBV7-6 to TRBJ1-4; D is unclear. V lost 1 base and J lost 5, with 11 bases in between. This CDR3 comprises 15 residues. Germline CDR1 reads SGHVS; CDR2 reads FNYEAQ. This CDR3 reads CASSLVASRNEKLFF. CDR3 nucleotides: TGTGCCAGCAGCTTAGTAGCAAGTAGAAATGAAAAACTGTTTTTT.

This clonotype was observed at least ten times. J is TRBJ1-2 and V is TRBV7-2; D ambiguous. The V gene's germline CDR1 is SGHTA and CDR2 FQGNSA. This CDR3 contains 14 residues. V lost 3 bases to trimming and J lost 4 bases, with 12 bases between them. CDR3 in amino acids: CASSLGDGFYGYTF. DNA of the CDR3: TGTGCCAGCAGCTTGGGTGACGGATTCTATGGCTACACCTTC.

This clonotype was counted only a few times. Compared with germline, one end of the junction differs, possibly owing to a read error. V is TRBV10-3 and J is TRBJ1-2; D not certain. The CDR3 has 8 amino acids. CDR1 is ENHRY and CDR2 is SYGVKD in the germline V gene. In nucleotides, the CDR3 is TGTGCCGTCGGAAATCTCGCCTTC. Its translation: CAVGNLAF.

This clonotype was picked up many times. This sequence joins TRBV10-3 and TRBJ2-1, with 12 bases identical to TRBD2. The ends lost 8 bases at V and 7 bases at J; junction bases unmatched: 3. Germline assignment: CDR1 ENHRY and CDR2 SYGVKD. This CDR3 region has 13 residues. DNA of the CDR3: TGTGCCATCGGCGGACTAGCGGGAAATGAGCAGTTCTTC. It codes for CAIGGLAGNEQFF.